This T cell receptor (beta chain) was found in a study of lymphopenia after photon versus proton radiotherapy (dated by TCRdb to 2018 to 2020). Describing the broader study: In patients with gastrointestinal tumors who developed high-grade lymphopenia, the study compared the immunological effects of photon radiation therapy with those of proton radiation therapy. A cohort of roughly 18 patients with gastrointestinal tumors who received either photon or proton therapy and subsequently developed lymphopenia was included. The goal of the study was to describe how the two radiation modalities differ in their effects on the immune system. Overall study outcomes, separate from this receptor: During treatment, patients who received photon therapy lost naive T cells and TCR diversity and gained effector/memory populations, whereas patients who received proton therapy remained relatively stable. Across the cohort, an inverse correlation was found between a larger post-nadir drop in TCR diversity and overall survival time among patients who died. The authors looked at the survival association only in patients who died, and they framed better survival with proton therapy as a possibility rather than a demonstrated result. After the lymphocyte count nadir, repertoires from photon-treated patients showed oligoclonal expansion, particularly of CD8+ Temra cells, and this expansion drove the decline in diversity.

Turning to this clone: There is no known antigen for this receptor. Within one base of it there is no much larger clone, and no base qualities were kept.

To prepare the library, the immunoSEQ multiplex PCR assay was applied. T cell repertoires were profiled with deep sequencing of rearranged TCR beta loci together with multiparametric flow cytometry. Here the immuneACCESS table is served through TCRdb, limited to in-frame sequences with V and J called. Missing clones are a known gap in these copies; in checked studies unresolved V genes cover under half, and the rest lacks a known reason. For this sample the table gives more than 35,000 clones, of which around 85% were detected only once. The top ten clones comprise around 3% of the sample. Trimming takes 1 base from V and 1 base from J, and the germline ends sit 16 bases apart. The CDR3 holds 17 amino acids from the cysteine to the phenylalanine. Here the CDR3 DNA is all that survives: 51 bases in frame from base 1. According to the germline V gene (reference sequence), CDR1 reads LNHDA and CDR2 reads SQIVND.

The sequence joins TRBV19 to TRBJ2-5; a weak D assignment points to TRBD2 (6 bases agree). This clonotype originated in a man aged 50 to 60 with gastric cancer. Specimen: peripheral blood, collected from a patient treated with photon-based radiotherapy. The nucleotides read TGTGCCAGTAGTATAGGCCAGGGACTTCGGGGCCAAGAGACCCAGTACTTC. It is translated as CASSIGQGLRGQETQYF. Supplemented by the reference TRBV19 and TRBJ2-5 proteins around the CDR3, the complete variable domain is DGGITQSPKYLFRKEGQNVTLSCEQNLNHDAMYWYRQDPGQGLRLIYYSQIVNDFQKGDIAEGYSVSREKKESFPLTVTSAQKNPTAFYLCASSIGQGLRGQETQYFGPGTRLLVL.